This record covers a single TCR beta chain. Its target is not known. The sample comes from a study of cytomegalovirus exposure and HLA in healthy donors. General observations from the study: At a 0.05 false discovery rate, a later analysis found approximately 17,000 TCR beta sequences to be associated with HLA alleles. Reportedly, cytomegalovirus status was diagnosed with high sensitivity and specificity.

Vbeta (60) and Jbeta (13) primers were used in the PCR. Assay: immunoSEQ multiplex PCR; the TCRdb copy retains only in-frame clones and omits some. The sample data list some 140,000 clones. Sequencing was performed on PBMCs. The TCR comes from a woman aged 60-75 years in good health and CMV-seronegative.

The CDR3 spells CASGSPASPLHF. CDR3 in DNA: TGTGCCTCGGGGTCACCGGCTTCACCCCTCCACTTT. This chain uses TRBV6-5 with TRBJ1-6; D unresolved. Germline assignment: CDR1 MNHEY and CDR2 SVGAGI. CDR3 size: 12 residues. V lost 11 bases to trimming and J lost 9 bases, with 14 bases between them.